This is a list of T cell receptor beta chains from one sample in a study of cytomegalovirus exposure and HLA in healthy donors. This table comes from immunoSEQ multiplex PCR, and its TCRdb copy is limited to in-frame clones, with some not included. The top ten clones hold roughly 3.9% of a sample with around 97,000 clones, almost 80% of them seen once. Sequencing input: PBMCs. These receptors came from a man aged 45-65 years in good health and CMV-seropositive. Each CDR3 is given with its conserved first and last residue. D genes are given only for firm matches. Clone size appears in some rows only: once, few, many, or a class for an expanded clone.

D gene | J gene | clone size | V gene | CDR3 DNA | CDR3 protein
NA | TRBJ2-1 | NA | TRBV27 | TGTGCCAGCAGTAGGGAGGTCGGGAAGGCGAATGAGCAGTTCTTC | CASSREVGKANEQFF
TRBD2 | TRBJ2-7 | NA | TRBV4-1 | TGCGCCAGCAGCCAATTTTTGAGGACTAGCGGGATCCAGAGCTCCTACGAGCAGTACTTC | CASSQFLRTSGIQSSYEQYF
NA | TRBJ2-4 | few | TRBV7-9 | TGTGCCAGCAGCCCGACATCTTTAGCCAAAAACATTCAGTACTTC | CASSPTSLAKNIQYF
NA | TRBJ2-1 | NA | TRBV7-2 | TGTGCCAGCAGCTTAGGGGTAGGGGCCTACAATGAGCAGTTCTTC | CASSLGVGAYNEQFF
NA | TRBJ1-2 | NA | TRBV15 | TGTGCCACCAGAGGGAAGGAGGGCGGATATGGCTACACCTTC | CATRGKEGGYGYTF
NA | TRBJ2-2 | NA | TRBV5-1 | TGCGCCAGCAGGCGGGCGGGGTTCCCGAACACCGGGGAGCTGTTTTTT | CASRRAGFPNTGELFF
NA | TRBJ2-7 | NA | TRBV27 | TGTGCCAGCAGTTTATCGGTAGGGGACGAGCAGTACTTC | CASSLSVGDEQYF
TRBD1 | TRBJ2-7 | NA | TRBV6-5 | TGTGCCAGCAGTGACTGGGACAGGGGACACGAGCAGTACTTC | CASSDWDRGHEQYF
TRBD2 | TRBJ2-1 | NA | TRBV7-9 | TGTGCCAGCAGCCCAGGGACTAGAGGTGAGCAGTTCTTC | CASSPGTRGEQFF
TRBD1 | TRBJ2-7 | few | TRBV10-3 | TGTGCCAGCGGAACCGGGACAGGGGTCTCCTACGAGCAGTACTTC | CASGTGTGVSYEQYF
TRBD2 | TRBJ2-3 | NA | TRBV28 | TGTGCCAGCAGTTCCCCAGGACTAGCGGGCGGCACAGATACGCAGTATTTT | CASSSPGLAGGTDTQYF
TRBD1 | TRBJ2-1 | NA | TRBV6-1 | TGTGCCAGCAGTTTAGGACAGGGGGTGAATGAGCAGTTCTTC | CASSLGQGVNEQFF
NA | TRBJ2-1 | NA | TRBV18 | TGTGCCAGCTCACCACGACAGGATTACTCCTACAATGAGCAGTTCTTC | CASSPRQDYSYNEQFF
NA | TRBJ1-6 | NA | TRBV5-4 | TGTGCCAGCCGGGACGGAGGGAATTCACCCCTCCACTTT | CASRDGGNSPLHF
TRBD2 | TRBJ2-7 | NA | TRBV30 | TGTGCCTGGAGCACAACCGGGACTACTTACGAGCAGTACTTC | CAWSTTGTTYEQYF
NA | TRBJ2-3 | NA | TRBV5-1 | TGCGCCAGCAGCTCCAATGGGCAACCGGTTGGAGATACGCAGTATTTT | CASSSNGQPVGDTQYF
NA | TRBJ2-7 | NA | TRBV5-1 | TGCGCCAGCAGCTTGGGATCCCAGGGCGAGCAGTACTTC | CASSLGSQGEQYF
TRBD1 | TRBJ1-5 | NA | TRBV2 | TGTGCCAGCAGTGAAGCGCTAAGGGACAGGGGGGGCAATCAGCCCCAGCATTTT | CASSEALRDRGGNQPQHF
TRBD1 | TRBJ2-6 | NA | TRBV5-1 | TGCGCCAGCAGCTTGGAGGTGACAGGGTTTTCTGGGGCCAACGTCCTGACTTTC | CASSLEVTGFSGANVLTF
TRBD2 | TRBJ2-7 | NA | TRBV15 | TGTGCCACCAGCAGGCGGGGTCTAGCGGGGGTCTACGAGCAGTACTTC | CATSRRGLAGVYEQYF
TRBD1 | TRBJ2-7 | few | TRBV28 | TGTGCCACTTTCCACAGGGGGGCCTACGAGCAGTACTTC | CATFHRGAYEQYF
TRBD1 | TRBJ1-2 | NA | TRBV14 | TGTGCCAGCAGCAAGGCGGGACAGACCTCCGGGGGCTACACCTTC | CASSKAGQTSGGYTF
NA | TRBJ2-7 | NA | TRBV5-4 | TGTGCCAGCAGCTCAGCGGAGCACGAGCAGTACTTC | CASSSAEHEQYF
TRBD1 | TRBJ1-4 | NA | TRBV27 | TGTGCCAGCAGTTCCCGACAGGGATTCGAAAAACTGTTTTTT | CASSSRQGFEKLFF
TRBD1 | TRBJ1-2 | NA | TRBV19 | TGTGCCAGTAGTGCGGACAGGGGCTATGGCTACACCTTC | CASSADRGYGYTF
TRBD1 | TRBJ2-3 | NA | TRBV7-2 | TGTGCCAGCAGCTCCGGGACAGGGGTCTCAGATACGCAGTATTTT | CASSSGTGVSDTQYF
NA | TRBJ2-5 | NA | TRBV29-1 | TGCAGCGTTGAAGGTACGGGAACAGAGACCCAGTACTTC | CSVEGTGTETQYF
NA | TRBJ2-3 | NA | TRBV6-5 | TGTGCCAGCAGTTACCCGACGGGGGATACGCAGTATTTT | CASSYPTGDTQYF
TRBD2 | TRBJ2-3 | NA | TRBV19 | TGTGCCAGTAGTATACGAGGGAGGGCAGATACGCAGTATTTT | CASSIRGRADTQYF
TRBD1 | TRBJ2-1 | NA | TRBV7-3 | TGTGCCAGCAGCTTAAGCGGGACAGGGAACAATGAGCAGTTCTTC | CASSLSGTGNNEQFF
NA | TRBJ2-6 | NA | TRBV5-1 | TGCGCCAGCAGCTTGGAGCCCCAGGGGGGTGCCAACGTCCTGACTTTC | CASSLEPQGGANVLTF
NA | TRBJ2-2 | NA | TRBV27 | TGTGCCAGCAGTTACCTACTGAGCACCGGGGAGCTGTTTTTT | CASSYLLSTGELFF
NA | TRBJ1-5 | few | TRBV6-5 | TGTGCCAGCAGTTACTCAGGGGCGAGCAATCAGCCCCAGCATTTT | CASSYSGASNQPQHF
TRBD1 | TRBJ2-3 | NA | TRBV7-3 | TGTGCCAGCAGCCCCGTCCAGGGGGCGCCGACAGATACGCAGTATTTT | CASSPVQGAPTDTQYF
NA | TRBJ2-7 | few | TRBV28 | TGTGCCAGCGCCCGGGGGTTAGGGTACGAGCAGTACTTC | CASARGLGYEQYF
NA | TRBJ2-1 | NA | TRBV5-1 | TGCGCCAGCAGCTTGGAACTAGTCTCTGTCAATGAGCAGTTCTTC | CASSLELVSVNEQFF
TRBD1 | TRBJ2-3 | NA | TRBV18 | TGTGCCAGCTCCGCCCGGGACAGGGGCATGGATACGCAGTATTTT | CASSARDRGMDTQYF
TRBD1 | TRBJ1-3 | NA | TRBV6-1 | TGTGCCAGCAGTGCGACAGGGCTTTCCTCTGGAAACACCATATATTTT | CASSATGLSSGNTIYF
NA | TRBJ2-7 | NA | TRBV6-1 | TGTGCCAGCAGTGTTTTGCCGGGTTCTACCTACGAGCAGTACTTC | CASSVLPGSTYEQYF
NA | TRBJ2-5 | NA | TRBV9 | TGTGCCAGCAGCGTAGAGGGACTTCAAGAGACCCAGTACTTC | CASSVEGLQETQYF